The 27 T cell receptor beta chains listed next were all sequenced from one sample in a study of T cell responses to AZD1222 COVID-19 vaccine. Generated by immunoSEQ multiplex PCR, the TCRdb table keeps only in-frame clones and is missing some. Altogether 120,000 or so clones are present, roughly 86% being singletons, with the ten largest covering more than 9%. The input for sequencing was peripheral blood, taken on day 0 of AZD1222 vaccination. The receptors shown here come from an adult in good health.

The V call is TRBV3-1 (or the pseudogene TRBV3-2), the J call TRBJ2-2; TRBD1 matches at 9 bases. This CDR3 contains 16 residues. With V trimmed by 4 bases and J by 1 base, 4 bases remained unmatched. Germline V lookup: CDR1 LGHDT, CDR2 YNNKEL (reference sequence). The CDR3 sequence is CASSPTGGLNTGELFF. DNA of the CDR3: TGTGCCAGCAGCCCAACAGGGGGCTTGAACACCGGGGAGCTGTTTTTT.

This clone has a single count. The chain recombines TRBV27 with TRBJ1-1, with D perhaps TRBD1 (6 bases). Trimming left V 0 bases short and J 1 base short, with 12 bases between. CDR1 MNHEY and CDR2 SMNVEV come from the germline V gene (reference sequence). The CDR3 is 16 residues long. The CDR3 loop reads CASSLSEGGGNTEAFF. For the CDR3, the DNA is TGTGCCAGCAGTTTATCGGAGGGGGGAGGGAACACTGAAGCTTTCTTT.

This chain joins TRBV6-5 and TRBJ2-2; D is uncertain. The CDR3 extends over 15 amino acids. Trimming left V 2 bases short and J 3 bases short, with 10 bases between. Germline V gene lookup returns CDR1 MNHEY and CDR2 SVGAGI. CDR3 protein: CASSYRLWDTGELFF. The DNA for the CDR3 is TGTGCCAGCAGTTACCGACTGTGGGACACCGGGGAGCTGTTTTTT.

The rearrangement uses TRBV30 and TRBJ2-6; tentative D call: TRBD2 (6 bases). V was cut by 6 bases and J by 1 base, with 13 bases left in between. Germline V gives CDR1 GTSNPN, CDR2 SVGIG (reference sequence). CDR3 length equals 15 residues. CDR3 sequence reads: CACDVGGSGANVLTF. CDR3 DNA sequence: TGTGCCTGCGACGTTGGAGGGTCTGGGGCCAACGTCCTGACTTTC.

The gene calls are TRBV6-1 and TRBJ2-7, with a tentative D call TRBD2 (6 bases). V lost 0 bases to trimming and J lost 2 bases, with 14 bases between them. The CDR3 contains 16 residues. Germline V gene sequence: CDR1 MNHNS, CDR2 SASEGT. This CDR3 is CASSEAGLPNPYEQYF. Here the CDR3 DNA reads TGTGCCAGCAGTGAAGCGGGACTCCCGAATCCCTACGAGCAGTACTTC.

This clone was picked up one time. The chain recombines TRBV14 with TRBJ1-2; tentatively, D is TRBD1 (5 bases). This CDR3 has 16 amino acids. Trimming took 1 base from V and 0 from J, leaving 12 bases between them. From germline, CDR1 is SGHDN and CDR2 FVKESK. The CDR3 region has the DNA TGTGCCAGCAGCCAAGGGGGTCAGGGTGCTAACTATGGCTACACCTTC. As protein: CASSQGGQGANYGYTF.

This CDR3 is CASNQGAEGSPLHF. The CDR3 DNA reads as TGTGCCAGCAACCAGGGGGCAGAGGGTTCACCCCTCCACTTT. The chain couples TRBV2 to TRBJ1-6, with TRBD1 matching 8 bases. The CDR3 extends over 14 amino acids. The ends lost 7 bases at V and 9 bases at J; junction bases unmatched: 8. Germline lookup yields CDR1 SNHLY and CDR2 FYNNEI.

The chain has TRBV29-1 and TRBJ1-2; no reliable D call. The CDR3 is made up of 11 amino acids. The V end lost 4 bases, the J end lost 7 bases, and 10 bases lay between the germline ends. CDR1 is SQVTM and CDR2 is ANQGSEA in the germline V gene. For the CDR3, the DNA is TGCAGCGTTGCTATCGGACGTGGCTACACCTTC. Protein: CSVAIGRGYTF. Using reference TRBV29-1 and TRBJ1-2 for the parts outside the CDR3, the full variable domain is SAVISQKPSRDICQRGTSLTIQCQVDSQVTMMFWYRQQPGQSLTLIATANQGSEATYESGFVIDKFPISRPNLTFSTLTVSNMSPEDSSIYLCSVAIGRGYTFGSGTRLTVV.

The rearrangement uses TRBV19 and TRBJ1-6, with D unclear. Germline values: CDR1 LNHDA, CDR2 SQIVND (reference sequence). CDR3 length: 15 amino acids. V shed 0 bases and J shed 8 bases, with 11 bases lying between them. CDR3 sequence reads: CASSIEAGLDSPLHF. The CDR3 DNA sequence: TGTGCCAGTAGTATAGAGGCGGGTTTGGATTCACCCCTCCACTTT.

This clone was counted at least ten times. The rearrangement uses TRBV5-6 and TRBJ1-2, with D perhaps matching TRBD1 (6 bases). This CDR3 is built from 14 residues. The V end lost 2 bases, the J end lost 0 bases, and 8 bases lay between the germline ends. CDR1 SGHDT and CDR2 YYEEEE come from the germline V gene. CDR3 DNA: TGTGCCAGCAGCTTAGACAGGACTAACTATGGCTACACCTTC. Translating gives CASSLDRTNYGYTF.

The CDR3 region is CASSPTTNEKLFF. DNA of the CDR3: TGTGCCAGCAGTCCCACAACTAATGAAAAACTGTTTTTT. The rearrangement joins TRBV28 to TRBJ1-4, with D hard to call. The germline V gene encodes CDR1 MDHEN and CDR2 SYDVKM. This CDR3 spans 13 amino acids. Trimming took off 5 bases at V and 0 bases at J, with 4 bases between the two ends.

The chain links TRBV18 to TRBJ2-2, with a weak D call TRBD1 (6 bases). V was clipped by 2 bases and J by 0 bases, with 7 bases between them. The CDR3 has 15 amino acids. The V gene's germline CDR1 is KGHSH and CDR2 LQKENI. CDR3 in amino acids: CASSPGTPNTGELFF. Written as DNA, the CDR3 is TGTGCCAGCTCACCAGGGACACCGAACACCGGGGAGCTGTTTTTT.

The rearrangement joins TRBV10-3 to TRBJ2-7; 9 bases are shared with TRBD1. Germline V gene sequence: CDR1 ENHRY, CDR2 SYGVKD. This CDR3 is built from 15 residues. V lost 5 bases to trimming and J lost 6 bases; unmatched junction nucleotides: 11. CDR3 nucleotide sequence: TGTGCCATCAGTAACACTGGGGACAGGGAAAGCGAGCAGTACTTC. Amino acids: CAISNTGDRESEQYF.

In DNA form, the CDR3 reads TGTGCCTGGAGTGTAGTAGGGAGCACCGGGGAGCTGTTTTTT. Its translation: CAWSVVGSTGELFF. The V gene is TRBV30, the J gene TRBJ2-2, with D perhaps matching TRBD2 (5 bases). The germline CDR1 and CDR2 sequences are GTSNPN and SVGIG (reference sequence). V was pared by 0 bases and J by 4 bases, with 9 bases between. The CDR3 extends over 14 amino acids.

As DNA, the CDR3 is TGTGCTAGTGGTTTGGTAATGGGGACAGGGTCAAGGGGTGAGCAGTTCTTC. Protein sequence: CASGLVMGTGSRGEQFF. The chain combines TRBV12-5 with TRBJ2-1; 9 positions agree with TRBD1. The CDR3 sequence is 17 residues long. Germline V gene lookup returns CDR1 LGHNT and CDR2 FRNRAP. With V trimmed by 0 bases and J by 9 bases, 12 bases remained unmatched.

The rearrangement uses TRBV5-4 and TRBJ1-6; TRBD1 matches at 7 bases. Trimming cost V 4 bases and J 7 bases; bases outside gene matches: 11. Germline CDR1 reads SGHNT; CDR2 reads YYREEE (reference sequence). The CDR3 is 16 residues long. The CDR3 reads CASSPGTAGRNSPLHF. The DNA of the CDR3 is TGTGCCAGCAGCCCCGGGACAGCTGGGCGAAATTCACCCCTCCACTTT.

This clone has just one count. V gene TRBV25-1 combines with J gene TRBJ2-1; TRBD1 matches 9 bases. Germline V gene lookup returns CDR1 MGHDK and CDR2 SYGVNS. V shed 5 bases and J 7 bases; nucleotides not matched to a gene: 6. This CDR3 is built from 14 residues. This chain's CDR3 is CASSRGTGRNEQFF. CDR3 nucleotides: TGTGCCAGCAGTAGGGGGACAGGGAGAAATGAGCAGTTCTTC.

The chain couples TRBV30 to TRBJ2-7; D possibly matches TRBD1 or TRBD2 (5 bases each). From germline, CDR1 is GTSNPN and CDR2 SVGIG (reference sequence). V lost 5 bases and J lost 1, with 12 bases in between. The CDR3 totals 13 residues. The CDR3 sequence is CAWGTVPSYEQYF. The DNA of the CDR3 is TGTGCCTGGGGGACGGTTCCGTCCTACGAGCAGTACTTC.

V and J are TRBV6-5 and TRBJ1-2; 10 nucleotides agree with TRBD1. The V gene's germline CDR1 is MNHEY and CDR2 SVGAGI. This CDR3 spans 14 amino acids. V lost 4 bases to trimming and J lost 5 bases; unmatched junction nucleotides: 4. The CDR3 DNA follows: TGTGCCAGCAGTTCTGGACAGGGGGATTATGGCTACACCTTC. As protein: CASSSGQGDYGYTF.

V is TRBV19 and J is TRBJ2-7, with TRBD1 matching 8 bases. CDR3 size: 14 residues. The ends lost 5 bases at V and 7 bases at J; junction bases unmatched: 10. Germline CDR1 is LNHDA and CDR2 is SQIVND (reference sequence). The CDR3 nucleotides are TGTGCCAGTAGTCCTCGACAGGGGCGTGGGGAGCAGTACTTC. Protein: CASSPRQGRGEQYF.

This clone appeared a few times. J is TRBJ1-6 and V is TRBV5-5, with 7 bases aligning to TRBD1. The J segment lost 11 bases and the V segment lost 0 bases, leaving 2 bases of the junction unmatched. Germline values: CDR1 SGHKS, CDR2 YYEKEE (reference sequence). The CDR3 has 13 residues. CDR3 nucleotides: TGTGCCAGCAGCTTGGGGGACAGTACACCCCTCCACTTT. Protein sequence: CASSLGDSTPLHF.

This sequence joins TRBV9 and TRBJ1-4; weak D call: TRBD1 (5 bases). There are 15 residues in the CDR3. The germline gives CDR1 SGDLS, CDR2 YYNGEE. Trimming cost V 3 bases and J 5 bases, with 14 bases left between them. This chain's CDR3 is CASSGTGLRNEKLFF. The CDR3 DNA reads as TGTGCCAGCAGCGGAACGGGACTGCGAAATGAAAAACTGTTTTTT.

The chain employs TRBV19 and TRBJ1-6; D is ambiguous. CDR1 LNHDA and CDR2 SQIVND come from the germline V gene (reference sequence). V gave up 5 bases and J gave up 0 bases, with 8 bases separating them. CDR3 length equals 15 residues. DNA of the CDR3: TGTGCCAGTAGTCCCACCAGCTCCTATAATTCACCCCTCCACTTT. Protein: CASSPTSSYNSPLHF. Full variable domain (missing parts from reference TRBV19 and TRBJ1-6): DGGITQSPKYLFRKEGQNVTLSCEQNLNHDAMYWYRQDPGQGLRLIYYSQIVNDFQKGDIAEGYSVSREKKESFPLTVTSAQKNPTAFYLCASSPTSSYNSPLHFGNGTRLTVT.

This sequence joins TRBV6-1 and TRBJ1-5; D is unclear. Trimming shortened V by 3 bases and J by 5 bases, and 8 bases separated the two germline ends. Germline CDR1 MNHNS, CDR2 SASEGT. The CDR3 is 13 amino acids. The chain's CDR3 is CASSDEGYQPQHF. CDR3 bases: TGTGCCAGCAGTGATGAAGGCTATCAGCCCCAGCATTTT.

This chain links TRBV29-1 with TRBJ2-3; D unresolved. V was trimmed by 5 bases and J by 0 bases, leaving 12 bases between them. The CDR3 contains 14 residues. Germline CDR1 SQVTM, CDR2 ANQGSEA. The CDR3 DNA reads as TGCAGCGTTATGCCGGTCGCTAGCACAGATACGCAGTATTTT. This translates into CSVMPVASTDTQYF.

The chain carries TRBV5-1 and TRBJ1-3; TRBD1 might be the D (5 bases). This CDR3 comprises 16 residues. The germline V gene has CDR1 SGHRS and CDR2 YFSETQ. V lost 0 bases, J lost 0 bases, and 10 bases lay in between. The CDR3 loop is CASSLGDPSSGNTIYF. The CDR3 DNA is TGCGCCAGCAGCTTGGGGGACCCTAGCTCTGGAAACACCATATATTTT.

DNA of the CDR3: TGTGCCACCCGGACCGACCGGGGGAGCAATCAGCCCCAGCATTTT. Amino acid sequence: CATRTDRGSNQPQHF. The chain recombines TRBV19 with TRBJ1-5, with a tentative D call TRBD1 (5 bases). The CDR3 is 15 residues long. V dropped 10 bases and J dropped 1 base, with 17 bases sitting between them. Per the germline V gene, CDR1 is LNHDA and CDR2 is SQIVND (reference sequence).